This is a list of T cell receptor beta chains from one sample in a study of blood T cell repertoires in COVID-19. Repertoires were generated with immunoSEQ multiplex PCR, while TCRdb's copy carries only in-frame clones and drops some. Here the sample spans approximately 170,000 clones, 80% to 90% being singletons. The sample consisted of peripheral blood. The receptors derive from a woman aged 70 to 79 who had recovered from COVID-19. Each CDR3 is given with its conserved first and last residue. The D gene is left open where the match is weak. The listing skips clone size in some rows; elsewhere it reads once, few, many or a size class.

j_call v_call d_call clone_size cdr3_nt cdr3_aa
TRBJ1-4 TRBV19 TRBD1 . TGTGCCAGTAGTCCCACAGGGGCAGGGGTTGGAAAACTGTTTTTT CASSPTGAGVGKLFF
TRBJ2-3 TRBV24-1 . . TGTGCCACCAGTGATCGGCTAGCGTCAGATACGCAGTATTTT CATSDRLASDTQYF
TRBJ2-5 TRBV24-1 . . TGTGCCACCAGTGCCGCAGGGGGGAGCGAGACCCAGTACTTC CATSAAGGSETQYF
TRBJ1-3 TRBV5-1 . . TGCGCCAGCAGTCGAGCGGCAGGGGATCGAGGCACCATATATTTT CASSRAAGDRGTIYF
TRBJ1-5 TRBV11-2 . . TGTGCCAGCAGCTGGAGAGACAATCAGCCCCAGCATTTT CASSWRDNQPQHF
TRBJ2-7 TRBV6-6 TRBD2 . TGTGCCAGCACCGCCCGGGAGGTCATCGAGCAGTACTTC CASTAREVIEQYF
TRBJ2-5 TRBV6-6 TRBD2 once TGTGCCAGCAGCGCCGGGACTAGCGGGATGTCCCAGTACTTC CASSAGTSGMSQYF
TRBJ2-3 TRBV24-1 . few TGTGCCACCAGTGTGTGGAGTTCAGATACGCAGTATTTT CATSVWSSDTQYF
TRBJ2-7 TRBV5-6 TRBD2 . TGTGCCAGCAGCCGGGGGACTAGCGGGAGGTACGAGCAGTACTTC CASSRGTSGRYEQYF
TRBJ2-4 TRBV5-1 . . TGCGCCAGCAGCTTGGGGGGTGGGACACTTTCTATACAGTACTTC CASSLGGGTLSIQYF
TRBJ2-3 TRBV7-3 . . TGTGCCAGCAGCCCGGAGGGGGCGCCAGATACGCAGTATTTT CASSPEGAPDTQYF
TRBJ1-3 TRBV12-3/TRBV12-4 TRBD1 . TGTGCCAGCAGCCCTCAACAGGGGGACACCATATATTTT CASSPQQGDTIYF
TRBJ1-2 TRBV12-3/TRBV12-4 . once TGTGCCAGCAGCCCTGGACTCGGCTATGGCTACACCTTC CASSPGLGYGYTF
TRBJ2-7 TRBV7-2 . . TGTGCCAGCAGCTTAGACAGGGGGGGTGGGTCCTACGAGCAGTACTTC CASSLDRGGGSYEQYF
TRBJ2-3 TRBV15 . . TGTGCCACCAGCAGAGACCCCAAAGCTCGAGATACGCAGTATTTT CATSRDPKARDTQYF
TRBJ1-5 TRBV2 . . TGTGCCAGCGGGGGGGGCGTGGGGAATCAGCCCCAGCATTTT CASGGGVGNQPQHF
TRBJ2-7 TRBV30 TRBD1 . TGTGCCTGGGACAGGGACAGGGGCCTGGGCGAGCAGTACTTC CAWDRDRGLGEQYF